The following is a T cell receptor (beta chain) sequence with its context. In the original analysis: Using reference gene primer amplification, nucleated cell counts were estimated. Clones were read by immunoSEQ multiplex PCR, and TCRdb kept only the in-frame ones, dropping some. The V and J calls and clone size were taken over from that table, and D and trimming were inferred from the DNA. The sample holds roughly 50,000 clones, 70% to 90% seen once. The data originate from a study of blood T cell repertoires in COVID-19. On the study more broadly: Some COVID-19 samples were acute and others convalescent; all came from the United States, Italy and Spain.

The Seattle site enrolled patients during active infection and followed them longitudinally. Trimming removed 2 bases from V and 6 bases from J, with 13 bases in between. The CDR3 consists of 15 residues. Germline lookup yields CDR1 MDHEN and CDR2 SYDVKM. The rearrangement joins TRBV28 to TRBJ2-2, with a tentative D call TRBD2 (5 bases). The material sequenced was peripheral blood. This clonotype originated in a woman over 75 with COVID-19, enrolled during active disease. The CDR3 DNA sequence: TGTGCCAGCAGTTTAACCTATGAGGGCCCCGGGGAGCTGTTTTTT. This sequence encodes CASSLTYEGPGELFF.